The T cell receptor beta chain described here comes from a study of blood T cell repertoires in COVID-19. Study overall: Both acute and convalescent COVID-19 samples were obtained from the United States, Italy and Spain. In each case, the material was cDNA or gDNA derived from T cells, B-cell-depleted T cells, or PBMCs.

This clone was counted once. Individuals aged about 18 to 100 years were recruited from 20 to 25 US areas. The CDR3 runs to 13 residues. The V end was cut by 6 bases, the J end by 7 bases, with 16 bases between. CDR1 SNHLY and CDR2 FYNNEI come from the germline V gene. Per the study methods: Quantification of nucleated cells was approximated via reference gene primer amplification. Profiling relied on immunoSEQ multiplex PCR, and the TCRdb table lists in-frame clones only, not all of them. V and J calls and clone size come straight from that table; D and trimming were deduced from the DNA. In the table there are approximately 300,000 clones, around nine tenths of which are singletons.

This sequence was found in a woman aged 18-35 years who had recovered from COVID-19. The sequenced sample consisted of PBMCs or T cells enriched from blood (not recorded which). This sequence joins TRBV2 and TRBJ2-7, with TRBD1 as a possible D gene (5 bases). The CDR3 nucleotides are TGTGCCAGCAGACTCAGGGCCGCGATAGAGCAGTACTTC. This sequence encodes CASRLRAAIEQYF.